This T cell receptor beta chain is drawn from a study of cytomegalovirus exposure and HLA in healthy donors (dated by TCRdb to between 2016 and 2019). Background on the whole study: An earlier analysis of approximately 640 of the donors reported 250 to 300 Gb of sequence data and about 100 million unique TCR beta sequences from 190 million or so T cells. To study patterns of TCR occurrence, a later analysis re-analyzed previously published TCR beta repertoires from around 700 donors and added high-resolution HLA genotyping. The aim of the study was to test whether cataloging public T cell receptors could identify signatures of past pathogen exposure. Every repertoire in the discovery cohort had been generated on one and the same sequencing platform. Besides the first cohort of approximately 710 subjects, a separate validation cohort made up of over a hundred different subjects was used. An earlier analysis of 587 of the donors used high-throughput TCR beta sequencing to judge whether each TCR beta V gene segment behaved as functional or pseudogenic. Rather than drawing on any new phenotypic data, the later analysis identified candidate immune exposures from TCR beta sequences and the way those sequences occurred across donors. Five DR-DQ haplotypes were handled as single units for association and clustering because linkage in the cohort was strong. Among some 410 genotyped donors of the cohort, an average of roughly 230,000 unique TCR beta nucleotide sequences was sequenced per donor, of which 15% to 20% were non-productive. Both class I and class II loci were covered by HLA typing, at four-digit resolution. Approximately 330 gigabases of sequencing data and around 85 million unique TCR sequences made up an early release that covered about 640 HLA-typed donors. Donor age, sex, ethnicity and CMV serostatus were compiled alongside the repertoire data. Using immunosequencing, the study profiled T cell repertoires from about 620 subjects and related those repertoires to cytomegalovirus serostatus. To predict cytomegalovirus infection status, the study brought together high-throughput TCR immunosequencing, statistical association of individual TCRs with disease status, and machine learning. In a later genetic analysis, genome-wide SNP genotypes for 398 of the 666 donors were used, and that subset was treated as a discovery cohort. Among the approximately 400 genotyped donors, approximately 81% belonged to the genetic ancestry cluster associated with self-reported Caucasian donors. The number of typed donors differed by locus: 629-630 for A, B, C, DRB1 and DQB1; approximately 530 for DQA1; 606 for DPA1; and about 470 for DPB1.

The cohort was made up of roughly 670 healthy bone marrow donors. At the time of sampling, every cohort member was nominally healthy, though immune exposures that went unrecorded were likely present. The donor tested CMV seropositive, placing the donor among the roughly 300 seropositive members of the cohort. Each donor provided a peripheral blood sample, and peripheral blood mononuclear cells were used for TCR beta sequencing. The Qiagen DNeasy Blood Extraction Kit was used to extract genomic DNA from the blood cell samples. V and J are truncated by 4 bases and 9 bases respectively, leaving an intervening sequence of 19 bases. According to the germline V gene, CDR1 reads MNHNS and CDR2 reads SASEGT. Its CDR3 holds 14 amino acids, cysteine through phenylalanine. Kept here is only the CDR3 DNA, which spans 42 bases and is read in frame from base 1. Library method: the immunoSEQ multiplex PCR assay. For the multiplex PCR, a mixture combining 60 forward primers for TCR Vbeta segments and 13 reverse primers for TCR Jbeta segments was used. A multiplex PCR assay on genomic DNA amplified the CDR3 region of rearranged TCR beta genes. The Illumina HiSeq System was used to sequence the amplified TCR beta libraries as 87-base-pair reads. In the authors' own workflow: Across the 640 or so repertoires, a later analysis counted about 81 million unique TCR beta chains, roughly 11 million of which were shared by at least two donors. A nearest-neighbor algorithm error-corrected the raw reads and collapsed the reads into unique sequences, merging closely related sequences to remove PCR and sequencing errors. To assign V, D and J gene segments, CDR3 sequences were aligned to IMGT reference sequences. For a sequence to be retained, a match of at least six nucleotides was required to both a V gene segment and a J gene segment. A rearrangement was called productive if the CDR3 had no stop codons and remained in frame with V and J, and every other rearrangement was called non-productive. CDR3 was defined by IMGT convention, running from the second conserved V-encoded cysteine to the conserved J-encoded phenylalanine. The earlier analysis of 450 to 750 of the donors excluded any sequence lacking an unambiguous match to a single V gene segment. In an earlier analysis of about 590 of the donors, a V segment was called functional when productive rearrangements were above 56.7%, and segregating when the standard deviation between donors exceeded 5%. A statistical classification framework was built for diagnosing cytomegalovirus status from the catalog of TCR beta chain sequences. In a later analysis, TCR nucleotide sequences were compared against IMGT/GENE-DB human TR gene sequences so that V and J genes could be assigned. A later analysis assigned CDR3 sequences and most-parsimonious VDJ recombination scenarios with the TCRdist pipeline. In a later analysis, every TCR beta chain was defined by the combination of its CDR3 amino acid sequence and its V-gene family, and reads without a unique V-gene family were dropped. In a later analysis, 550 to 650 highly shared, low-generation-probability nucleotide sequences were removed to address suspected cross-contamination and a sequencing artifact. For each public chain, a later analysis derived a clonal expansion index from normalized ranks of inferred template counts within each repertoire. Generation probabilities in a later analysis came from a VDJ recombination model fitted to out-of-frame rearrangements, and those results were checked against IGoR. A later analysis scored TCR-TCR, TCR-HLA and TCR-CMV co-occurrence with hypergeometric tests, applying a repertoire-size bias correction to TCR pairs. False discovery rates were estimated in a later analysis by permuting HLA or CMV assignments 20 times. In a later analysis, co-occurring TCRs were grouped with DBSCAN, and TCRdist sequence similarity was added when clustering was performed within HLA-allele-positive subsets. For co-occurrence clustering, repertoires with fewer than 30,000 or more than 120,000 public chains were excluded, along with about five repertoires with anomalous nucleotide sharing. TCRdb holds this immuneACCESS table with in-frame rearrangements only. Some clones are missing; in checked studies, unresolved V genes explain under half, and the rest has no known cause. Clone size and V and J calls were adopted from that table, with D and trimming inferred from the DNA. The sample table contains about 160,000 clones; only one count was recorded for 65% to 85% of them. Around 6.7% of the sample lies in the top ten.

Results the study describes overall, beyond this receptor: In a later analysis, several top co-occurrence clusters were reported to appear linked to parvovirus B19, influenza, CMV and Epstein-Barr virus. Compared with equally common non-associated chains, HLA-associated TCR beta chains in a later analysis were more clonally expanded and had lower generation probabilities. Compared with the approximately 720-donor mean, donors in an Asian-associated ancestry cluster had fewer N-insertions in productive TCRs, according to a later genetic analysis. A later analysis associated 16,951 TCR beta sequences with specific HLA alleles at a false discovery rate of 0.05. A later analysis found that TCR association rates varied across HLA loci, with DRB1 alleles showing the most associated TCRs and HLA-C alleles the fewest. Some IMGT-functional V segments, including TRBV6-2 and TRBV6-3, could not be told apart with the 87-base-pair reads, so those segments were excluded. A few of the identified cytomegalovirus-associated TCR beta chains were confirmed in vitro to be specific for cytomegalovirus antigens. While some public TCRs were present in many individuals, most TCR sequences turned up only very rarely across donors. Strong co-occurrence of HLA alleles, especially DR and DQ, made assigning TCR associations to individual alleles difficult. The only immune exposure information available for the cohort was CMV serostatus. According to the authors, the approach could potentially be generalized to other disease states and immunological phenotypes. Linkage disequilibrium might explain the correlated functional status among segregating V segments, but an unknown experimental factor could not be ruled out. Broadly in line with IMGT annotations, most TCR beta V segments showed up in productive rearrangements about 87% or about 30% of the time in an earlier analysis of several hundred of the donors. Only TCR beta chains were sequenced in this cohort, and the absence of alpha or paired-chain data limited detectable features. The presence/absence analyses assumed that sequencing depth was roughly uniform across donors, and that assumption may not be true. The sequencing pipeline was judged likely to have produced a cluster of highly shared sequence variants as a technical artifact. V-gene and J-gene trimming of TCR beta chains was associated with a missense DCLRE1C variant in a later genetic analysis, and the association was replicated in an independent cohort. In both the original and validation cohorts, the classifier was reported to diagnose cytomegalovirus status with high specificity and sensitivity. The earlier analysis of about 600 of the donors excluded 15 to 20 rarely observed V segments, including chromosome 9 orphons, because counts were too low. A total of roughly 160 TCR beta chains were listed by the study as associated with cytomegalovirus. Because HLA typing was unavailable for some donors at each locus, only the typed subset was used in association tests. A further reported finding was that TCR beta sequences accurately predicted the HLA-A and HLA-B alleles for most subjects in the first cohort. According to a later analysis, most CMV-associated TCR beta chains appeared to be HLA-restricted, and the HLA associations seemed to be driven largely by CMV exposure.

To note about this clone: Its antigen is still unknown. Per-base qualities were not stored, and no clone one base away is much larger.

Here the chain combines TRBV6-1 and TRBJ2-7; possibly the D gene is TRBD2, per 5 matching bases. The specimen sequenced was PBMCs. This clonotype was obtained from a woman aged 30 to 39 in good health and CMV-seropositive. The CDR3 protein is CASSGTGFRSRQYF. The nucleotides read TGTGCCAGCAGTGGCACGGGATTCCGATCGCGGCAGTACTTC.